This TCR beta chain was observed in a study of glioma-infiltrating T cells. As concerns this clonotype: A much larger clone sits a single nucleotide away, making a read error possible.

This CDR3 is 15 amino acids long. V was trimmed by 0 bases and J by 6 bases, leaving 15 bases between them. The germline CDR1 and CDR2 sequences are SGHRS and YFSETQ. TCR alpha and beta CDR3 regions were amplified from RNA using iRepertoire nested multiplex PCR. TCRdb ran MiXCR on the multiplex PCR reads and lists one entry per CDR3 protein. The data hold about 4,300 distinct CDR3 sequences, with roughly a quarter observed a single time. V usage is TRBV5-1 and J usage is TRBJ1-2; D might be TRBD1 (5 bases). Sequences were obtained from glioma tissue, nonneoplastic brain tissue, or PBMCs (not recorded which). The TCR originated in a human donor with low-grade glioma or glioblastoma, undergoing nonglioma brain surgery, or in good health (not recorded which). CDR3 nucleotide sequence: TGCGCCAGCAGCTTGGATCCAGGGTACGGCCATGGCTACACCTTC. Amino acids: CASSLDPGYGHGYTF.